A single T cell receptor beta chain is shown here with its context. The sample originates from a study of blood T cell repertoires in COVID-19. Germline assignment: CDR1 MNHEY and CDR2 SVGAGI. V lost 7 bases to trimming and J lost 4 bases; unmatched junction nucleotides: 5. This CDR3 region has 14 residues. Here immunoSEQ multiplex PCR was the method, and the copy in TCRdb shows in-frame clones only, minus some. The sample shows about 250,000 clones, 65% to 85% of them seen only once. The rearrangement links TRBV6-5 to TRBJ1-5; TRBD1 matches at 9 bases. The sequenced material came from peripheral blood. This TCR was sampled from a human donor in a cohort sampled during active COVID-19. CDR3 sequence reads: CASKRTGVNQPQHF. In DNA form, the CDR3 reads TGTGCCAGCAAACGGACAGGGGTAAATCAGCCCCAGCATTTT.